These 29 T cell receptor beta chains came from one sample sequenced in a study of identifying expanded T cells in peripheral blood. TCRdb's copy holds only in-frame clones and misses some; the assay was immunoSEQ multiplex PCR. This sample yields over 100,000 clones, of which less than 90% are seen a single time; around 8.3% belongs to the top ten. The specimen was blood. The receptors originated from a person between 18 and 69 years old in good health.

For this clone: This sample includes further DNA sequences coding for the same CDR3. The chain uses TRBV5-1 and TRBJ1-1, with D possibly TRBD1 on 5 matching bases. The length of the CDR3 is 13 residues. Germline V gene sequence: CDR1 SGHRS, CDR2 YFSETQ. V lost 0 bases and J 4 bases, leaving 7 bases between the germline ends. CDR3 amino acids: CASSLGGGTEAFF. CDR3 coding DNA: TGCGCCAGCAGCTTGGGCGGGGGCACTGAAGCTTTCTTT.

This rearrangement joins TRBV7-9 to TRBJ1-5, with a possible D match to TRBD1 (6 bases). This CDR3 spans 13 amino acids. Trimming took 4 bases from V and 4 from J, leaving 8 bases between them. Per the germline V gene, CDR1 is SEHNR and CDR2 is FQNEAQ (reference sequence). The CDR3 sequence is CASSSDRNQPQHF. The CDR3 coding sequence is TGTGCCAGCAGCTCGGACAGAAATCAGCCCCAGCATTTT.

This chain connects TRBV18 to TRBJ1-1; no definite D call. V shed 3 bases and J shed 3 bases, with 8 bases lying between them. The germline V gene encodes CDR1 KGHSH and CDR2 LQKENI. CDR3 length: 13 residues. CDR3 amino acids: CASSPKADTEAFF. CDR3 DNA: TGTGCCAGCTCACCTAAGGCGGACACTGAAGCTTTCTTT.

The chain recombines TRBV7-9 with TRBJ2-5; no clear D gene. Trimming removed 1 base at V and 7 bases at J, with 13 bases between. Per the germline V gene, CDR1 is SEHNR and CDR2 is FQNEAQ (reference sequence). The CDR3 has 14 residues. CDR3 sequence reads: CASSLELGFATQYF. The CDR3 bases are TGTGCCAGCAGCTTAGAATTGGGGTTCGCGACCCAGTACTTC.

The rearrangement links TRBV7-3 to TRBJ2-1; 9 nucleotides match TRBD2. Germline V gene data show CDR1 as SGHTA and CDR2 as FQGTGA. The CDR3 runs 16 residues. J lost 8 bases, V lost 4 bases, and 12 bases had no gene match. The CDR3 is CASSSSQAGGPHEQFF. The CDR3 DNA is TGTGCCAGCAGCTCCTCCCAGGCGGGGGGGCCTCATGAGCAGTTCTTC.

This clone was observed a few times. The chain links TRBV7-9 to TRBJ1-1; 12 nucleotides align to TRBD1. The CDR3 sequence is 17 residues long. V lost 5 bases, J lost 1 base, and 8 bases stayed unmatched. Per germline, CDR1 SEHNR and CDR2 FQNEAQ (reference sequence). The CDR3 DNA reads as TGTGCCAGCAGCCCCCAGGGACAGGGGGCCGGGAACACTGAAGCTTTCTTT. This codes for CASSPQGQGAGNTEAFF. Combining the CDR3 with reference TRBV7-9 and TRBJ1-1 gives the whole variable domain DTGVSQNPRHKITKRGQNVTFRCDPISEHNRLYWYRQTLGQGPEFLTYFQNEAQLEKSRLLSDRFSAERPKGSFSTLEIQRTEQGDSAMYLCASSPQGQGAGNTEAFFGQGTRLTVV.

The chain has TRBV15 and TRBJ1-5; D is perhaps TRBD1 (5 bases). Trimming shortened V by 1 base and J by 9 bases, and 13 bases separated the two germline ends. The CDR3 contains 14 residues. Looked up from germline, CDR1 is LNHNV and CDR2 is YYDKDF (reference sequence). Written as DNA, the CDR3 is TGTGCCACCAGCAGAGGGGGGGAGATCTCGCCCCAGCATTTT. Amino acids: CATSRGGEISPQHF.

This CDR3 reads CAYRGSSYNSPLHF. CDR3 coding DNA: TGTGCTTACAGGGGGAGCTCCTATAATTCACCCCTCCACTTT. This chain links TRBV28 with TRBJ1-6; TRBD1 matches 8 bases. This CDR3 is 14 amino acids long. Germline CDR1 MDHEN, CDR2 SYDVKM.

A single count supports this clone. The chain recombines TRBV5-6 with TRBJ1-1; TRBD1 might be the D (6 bases). This CDR3 comprises 15 residues. CDR1 SGHDT and CDR2 YYEEEE come from the germline V gene. V gave up 0 bases and J gave up 0 bases, with 9 bases separating them. The CDR3 spells CASSLAGQLNTEAFF. The DNA for the CDR3 is TGTGCCAGCAGCTTGGCAGGACAGCTGAACACTGAAGCTTTCTTT.

The chain uses TRBV10-2 and TRBJ1-1; D gene uncertain. In germline, CDR1 is WSHSY, CDR2 SAAADI. The V end was cut by 4 bases, the J end by 4 bases, with 7 bases between. The CDR3 has 12 residues. Here the CDR3 reads CASSGTSTEAFF. As DNA, the CDR3 is TGCGCCAGCAGTGGGACGAGCACTGAAGCTTTCTTT.

The CDR3 DNA is TGTGCCAGCAGCTTAGGGTCTCCCGAGCAGTTCTTC. It translates to CASSLGSPEQFF. The chain joins TRBV11-3 to TRBJ2-1; D ambiguous. CDR3 length equals 12 residues. V was shortened by 1 base and J by 10 bases, with 8 bases between the two germline ends. CDR1 is SGHNT and CDR2 is YENEEA in the germline V gene.

This clone was observed a handful of times. The CDR3 is CASSLRLRETQYF. CDR3 nucleotide sequence: TGCGCCAGCAGCTTGCGCCTGAGGGAGACCCAGTACTTC. V and J are TRBV5-1 and TRBJ2-5; D ambiguous. Germline V lookup: CDR1 SGHRS, CDR2 YFSETQ. Between the trimmed V and J ends, which lost 1 base and 5 bases, there was a span of 9 bases. The CDR3 runs to 13 residues.

The rearrangement links TRBV18 to TRBJ2-7, with 7 bases that match TRBD1. Germline CDR1 and CDR2: KGHSH and LQKENI. The CDR3 runs 14 residues. V shed 5 bases and J 3 bases; nucleotides not matched to a gene: 7. CDR3 nucleotides: TGTGCCAGCTCATTAAAAGGGGGCGTCTACGAGCAGTACTTC. As protein: CASSLKGGVYEQYF.

The J gene is TRBJ2-3, the V gene TRBV11-3; 7 bases are shared with TRBD1. V lost 3 bases to trimming and J lost 5 bases; unmatched junction nucleotides: 5. The germline V gene encodes CDR1 SGHNT and CDR2 YENEEA. This CDR3 has 14 amino acids. CDR3 sequence reads: CASSFGTAKDTQYF. Written as DNA, the CDR3 is TGTGCCAGCAGCTTCGGGACAGCTAAAGATACGCAGTATTTT. The whole variable domain, filled in from reference TRBV11-3 and TRBJ2-3, reads EAGVVQSPRYKIIEKKQPVAFWCNPISGHNTLYWYLQNLGQGPELLIRYENEEAVDDSQLPKDRFSAERLKGVDSTLKIQPAELGDSAVYLCASSFGTAKDTQYFGPGTRLTVL.

J is TRBJ2-1 and V is TRBV7-9, with D tentatively TRBD1 (6 bases). The V end lost 4 bases, the J end lost 7 bases, and 17 bases lay between the germline ends. Looked up from germline, CDR1 is SEHNR and CDR2 is FQNEAQ (reference sequence). This CDR3 has 15 residues. The CDR3 is CASSYVETGRNEQFF. The DNA for the CDR3 is TGTGCCAGCAGCTACGTGGAGACAGGTAGAAATGAGCAGTTCTTC.

The chain employs TRBV7-2 and TRBJ2-6; D gene uncertain. Germline CDR1 SGHTA, CDR2 FQGNSA. V shed 5 bases and J shed 2 bases, with 10 bases lying between them. This CDR3 has 15 residues. In nucleotides, the CDR3 is TGTGCCAGCAGCCCTGTGGGTACTGGGGCCAACGTCCTGACTTTC. Amino acids: CASSPVGTGANVLTF.

Only a few counts were recorded for this clone. The CDR3 region has the DNA TGTGCCAGCAGCTACCGGAGGGAGAATTCACCCCTCCACTTT. Residues: CASSYRRENSPLHF. The chain employs TRBV11-2 and TRBJ1-6; D ambiguous. The CDR3 length is 14 residues. With 4 bases removed from V and 7 bases from J, the gap between germline ends came to 11 bases. Germline V gene sequence: CDR1 SGHAT, CDR2 FQNNGV.

Comments on this clone: An end of the junction differs from the germline gene, which may be a read error. This chain uses TRBV2 with TRBJ1-1; D is uncertain. Germline CDR1 and CDR2: SNHLY and FYNNEI. This CDR3 region has 15 residues. The CDR3 coding sequence is TGTGTCAGCAGTGAACCCCCTCCTGGGAACACTGAAGCTTTCTTT. Protein product: CVSSEPPPGNTEAFF.

This chain links TRBV29-1 with TRBJ2-3; D not certain. The CDR3 has 14 residues. V lost 5 bases, J lost 3 bases, and 15 bases lay in between. Germline V gene lookup returns CDR1 SQVTM and CDR2 ANQGSEA. The CDR3 region is CSVSSSVGTDTQYF. DNA for the CDR3: TGCAGCGTTTCTTCCAGCGTAGGGACAGATACGCAGTATTTT.

The chain joins TRBV19 to TRBJ2-3; no definite D call. Germline CDR1 LNHDA, CDR2 SQIVND (reference sequence). V was cut by 5 bases and J by 4 bases, with 16 bases left in between. This CDR3 is 15 amino acids long. In nucleotides, the CDR3 is TGTGCCAGTAGTGGCGGATCCTATAGGGCAGATACGCAGTATTTT. Encoded protein: CASSGGSYRADTQYF.

The genes are TRBV28 and TRBJ2-7, with 7 bases that match TRBD1. The CDR3 has 14 amino acids. The germline gives CDR1 MDHEN, CDR2 SYDVKM. The V gene end was trimmed by 6 bases and the J gene end by 3 bases; junction bases not matched to a gene: 8. CDR3 coding DNA: TGTGCCAGCAGAGCTTACACAGGGGACTACGAGCAGTACTTC. Translating gives CASRAYTGDYEQYF.

This clone was seen just once. V and J are TRBV7-9 and TRBJ2-1, with 7 bases fitting TRBD2. The CDR3 runs 13 residues. The V gene's germline CDR1 is SEHNR and CDR2 FQNEAQ (reference sequence). V lost 5 bases, J lost 5 bases, and 3 bases stayed unmatched. CDR3 amino acids: CASSPGLDNEQFF. In DNA, the CDR3 is TGTGCCAGCAGCCCCGGACTAGACAATGAGCAGTTCTTC.

A single count supports this clone. This sequence joins TRBV7-2 and TRBJ2-1; 8 bases match TRBD2. The junction had 6 bases not matched to a gene; V was cut back by 5 bases and J by 9 bases. The CDR3 covers 13 residues. Germline CDR1 reads SGHTA; CDR2 reads FQGNSA. CDR3 coding DNA: TGTGCCAGCAGCCGGGAGCGGGAGAGTGAGCAGTTCTTC. It codes for CASSRERESEQFF.

The V and J genes are TRBV30 and TRBJ1-1, with a possible D match to TRBD1 (5 bases). V was trimmed by 5 bases and J by 1 base, leaving 17 bases between them. From germline, CDR1 is GTSNPN and CDR2 SVGIG (reference sequence). The CDR3 covers 15 residues. In DNA form, the CDR3 reads TGTGCCTGGGGGGGAGGAGGGAGGGCGAACACTGAAGCTTTCTTT. It encodes CAWGGGGRANTEAFF. The whole variable domain, filled in from reference TRBV30 and TRBJ1-1, reads SQTIHQWPATLVQPVGSPLSLECTVEGTSNPNLYWYRQAAGRGLQLLFYSVGIGQISSEVPQNLSASRPQDRQFILSSKKLLLSDSGFYLCAWGGGGRANTEAFFGQGTRLTVV.

V and J are TRBV18 and TRBJ2-7, with 12 positions matching TRBD1. Germline CDR1 and CDR2: KGHSH and LQKENI. The V and J ends lost 5 bases and 3 bases, in that order; junction bases with no gene match: 5. The CDR3 has 15 residues. The CDR3 spells CASSTGTGGNYEQYF. The CDR3 region has the DNA TGTGCCAGCTCAACCGGGACAGGGGGCAACTACGAGCAGTACTTC.

V is TRBV30 and J is TRBJ2-6; D ambiguous. The CDR3 has 18 residues. Trimming left V 0 bases short and J 1 base short, with 16 bases between. CDR1 is GTSNPN, CDR2 SVGIG, per germline (reference sequence). The chain's CDR3 is CAWSVSPRWGSGANVLTF. Here the CDR3 DNA reads TGTGCCTGGAGTGTGAGTCCTAGATGGGGTTCTGGGGCCAACGTCCTGACTTTC.

J is TRBJ2-5 and V is TRBV5-1, with 8 positions matching TRBD2. Trimming removed 5 bases from V and 1 base from J; junction bases left unmatched: 10. CDR1 and CDR2 from the germline V gene are SGHRS and YFSETQ. This CDR3 has 16 amino acids. In DNA, the CDR3 is TGCGCCAGCAGGAGATCGCGGGAGGTTATCCAAGAGACCCAGTACTTC. Its protein product is CASRRSREVIQETQYF.

The chain couples TRBV4-2 to TRBJ2-3, with 10 bases aligning to TRBD2. The germline CDR1 and CDR2 sequences are LGHNA and YNFKEQ. J gave up 3 bases and V 0 bases, and 6 bases lay outside the gene matches. The CDR3 runs 17 residues. Written as DNA, the CDR3 is TGTGCCAGCAGCCAAGAAAACCTAGCGGGGGCGACAGATACGCAGTATTTT. Encoded protein: CASSQENLAGATDTQYF.

This clone came up a few times. The V call is TRBV14, the J call TRBJ1-2; no clear D. The V gene lost 0 bases and the J gene lost 5 bases, with 7 bases spanning the gap. CDR3 length: 13 amino acids. Germline-derived CDR1 and CDR2 are SGHDN and FVKESK. The CDR3 DNA follows: TGTGCCAGCAGCCAAGAAGAGAAATATGGCTACACCTTC. Translating gives CASSQEEKYGYTF.